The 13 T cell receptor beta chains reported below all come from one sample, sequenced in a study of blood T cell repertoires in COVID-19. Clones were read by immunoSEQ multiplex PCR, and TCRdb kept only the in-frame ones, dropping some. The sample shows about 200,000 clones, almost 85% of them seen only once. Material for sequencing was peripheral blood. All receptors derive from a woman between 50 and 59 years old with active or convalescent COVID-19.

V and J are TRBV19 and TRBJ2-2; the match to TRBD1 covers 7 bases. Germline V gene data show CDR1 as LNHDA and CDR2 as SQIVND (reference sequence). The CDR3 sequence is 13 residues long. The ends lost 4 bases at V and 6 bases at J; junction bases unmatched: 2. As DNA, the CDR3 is TGTGCCAGTAGTAGACAGGGTCCCGGGGAGCTGTTTTTT. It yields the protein CASSRQGPGELFF.

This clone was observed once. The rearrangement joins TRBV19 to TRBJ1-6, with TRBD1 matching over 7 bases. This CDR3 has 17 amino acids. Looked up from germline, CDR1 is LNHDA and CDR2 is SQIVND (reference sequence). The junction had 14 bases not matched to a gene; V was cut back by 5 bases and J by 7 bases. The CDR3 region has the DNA TGTGCCAGTAGTCCCCGGACAGGCAAGTGGGGGAATTCACCCCTCCACTTT. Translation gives CASSPRTGKWGNSPLHF. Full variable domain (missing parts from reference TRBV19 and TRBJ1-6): DGGITQSPKYLFRKEGQNVTLSCEQNLNHDAMYWYRQDPGQGLRLIYYSQIVNDFQKGDIAEGYSVSREKKESFPLTVTSAQKNPTAFYLCASSPRTGKWGNSPLHFGNGTRLTVT.

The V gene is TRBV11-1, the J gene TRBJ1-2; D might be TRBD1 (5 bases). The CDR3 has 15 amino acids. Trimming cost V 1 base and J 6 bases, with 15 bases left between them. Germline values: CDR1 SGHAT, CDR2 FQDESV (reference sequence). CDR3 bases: TGTGCCAGCAGCTTAGGGAGTCGGCAGGGTGATGGCTACACCTTC. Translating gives CASSLGSRQGDGYTF.

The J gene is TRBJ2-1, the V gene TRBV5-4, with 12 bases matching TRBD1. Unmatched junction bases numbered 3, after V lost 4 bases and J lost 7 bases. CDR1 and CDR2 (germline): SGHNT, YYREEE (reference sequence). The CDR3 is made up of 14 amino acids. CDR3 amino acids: CASSAGQGANEQFF. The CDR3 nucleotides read TGTGCCAGCAGCGCGGGACAGGGGGCGAATGAGCAGTTCTTC.

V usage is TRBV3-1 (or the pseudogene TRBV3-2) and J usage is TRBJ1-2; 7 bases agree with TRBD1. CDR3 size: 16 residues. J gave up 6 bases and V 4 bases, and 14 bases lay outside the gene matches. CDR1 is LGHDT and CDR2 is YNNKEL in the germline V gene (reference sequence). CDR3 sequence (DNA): TGTGCCAGCAGCCTTCACGCCACAGGGGCTTCCGATGGCTACACCTTC. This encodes CASSLHATGASDGYTF.

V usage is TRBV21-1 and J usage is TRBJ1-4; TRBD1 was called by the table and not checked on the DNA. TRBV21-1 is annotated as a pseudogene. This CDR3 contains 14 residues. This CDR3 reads CASSNGTGDEKLFF. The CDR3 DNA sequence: TGTGCCAGCAGCAACGGGACAGGGGATGAAAAACTGTTTTTT.

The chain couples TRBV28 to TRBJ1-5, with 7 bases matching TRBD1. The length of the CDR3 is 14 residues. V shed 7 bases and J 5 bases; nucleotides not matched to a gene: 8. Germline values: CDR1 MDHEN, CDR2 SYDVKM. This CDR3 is CASKKGTVYQPQHF. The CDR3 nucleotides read TGTGCCAGCAAAAAGGGGACAGTTTATCAGCCCCAGCATTTT. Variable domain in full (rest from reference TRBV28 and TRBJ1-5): DVKVTQSSRYLVKRTGEKVFLECVQDMDHENMFWYRQDPGLGLRLIYFSYDVKMKEKGDIPEGYSVSREKKERFSLILESASTNQTSMYLCASKKGTVYQPQHFGDGTRLSIL.

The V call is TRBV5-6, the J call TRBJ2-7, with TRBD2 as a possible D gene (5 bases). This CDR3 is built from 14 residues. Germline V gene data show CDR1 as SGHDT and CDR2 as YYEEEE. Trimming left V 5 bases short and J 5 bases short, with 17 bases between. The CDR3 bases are TGTGCCAGCAGGTTTGGGCTAGCTTTCCACGAGCAGTACTTC. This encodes CASRFGLAFHEQYF.

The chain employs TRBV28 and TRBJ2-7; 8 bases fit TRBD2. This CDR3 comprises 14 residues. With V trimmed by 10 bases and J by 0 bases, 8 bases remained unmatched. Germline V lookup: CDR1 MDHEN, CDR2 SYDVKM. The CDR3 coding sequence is TGTGCCATCACGGGGGGGACCTTCTCCTACGAGCAGTACTTC. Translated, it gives CAITGGTFSYEQYF.

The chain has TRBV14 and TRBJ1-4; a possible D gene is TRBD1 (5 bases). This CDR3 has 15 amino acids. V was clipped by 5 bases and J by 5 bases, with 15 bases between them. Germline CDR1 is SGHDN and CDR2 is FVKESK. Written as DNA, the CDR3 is TGTGCCAGCAGCGCCACAGGAACCCGAAATGAAAAACTGTTTTTT. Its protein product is CASSATGTRNEKLFF.

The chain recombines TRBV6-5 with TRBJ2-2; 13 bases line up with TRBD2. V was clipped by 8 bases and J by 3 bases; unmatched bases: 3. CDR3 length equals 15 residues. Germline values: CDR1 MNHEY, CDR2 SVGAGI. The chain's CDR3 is CASWGLAGYTGELFF. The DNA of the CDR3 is TGTGCCAGCTGGGGACTAGCGGGGTACACCGGGGAGCTGTTTTTT.

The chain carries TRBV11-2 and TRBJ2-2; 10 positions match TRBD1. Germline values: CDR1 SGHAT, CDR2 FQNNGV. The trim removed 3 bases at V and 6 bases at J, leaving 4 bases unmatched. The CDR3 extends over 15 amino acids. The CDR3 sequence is CASSFRQGAAGELFF. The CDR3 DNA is TGTGCCAGCAGCTTCCGACAGGGGGCGGCCGGGGAGCTGTTTTTT.

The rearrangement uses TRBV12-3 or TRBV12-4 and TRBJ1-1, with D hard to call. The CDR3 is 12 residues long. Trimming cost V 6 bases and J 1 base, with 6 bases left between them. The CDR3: CASRAANTEAFF. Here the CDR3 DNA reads TGTGCCAGCAGGGCCGCGAACACTGAAGCTTTCTTT.